Below are 15 T cell receptor beta chains sequenced from a single sample in a study of control samples from healthy donors and cancer patients. Produced via immunoSEQ multiplex PCR; TCRdb's table is partial and in-frame only. The table has about 190,000 clones, approximately 90% seen once. Sample: blood. The receptors stem from a man aged 30-40 years in good health.

V gene TRBV4-2 combines with J gene TRBJ2-1; TRBD2 aligns across 8 bases. The CDR3 runs 19 residues. V shed 1 base and J 4 bases; nucleotides not matched to a gene: 15. CDR1 and CDR2 (germline): LGHNA, YNFKEQ. CDR3 region: CASSQAGQAGGRSYNEQFF. DNA of the CDR3: TGTGCCAGCAGCCAAGCAGGTCAGGCGGGGGGCCGCAGTTACAATGAGCAGTTCTTC.

The chain links TRBV4-2 to TRBJ1-2; no clear D gene. This CDR3 is built from 15 residues. The germline V gene encodes CDR1 LGHNA and CDR2 YNFKEQ. Trimming stripped 0 bases from V and 0 bases from J, with 8 bases between. The DNA of the CDR3 is TGTGCCAGCAGCCAAGAAATAGGAACTAACTATGGCTACACCTTC. This encodes CASSQEIGTNYGYTF.

The chain has TRBV27 and TRBJ1-5; D is uncertain. The CDR3 runs to 14 residues. The V gene's germline CDR1 is MNHEY and CDR2 SMNVEV (reference sequence). Trimming shortened V by 3 bases and J by 5 bases, and 11 bases separated the two germline ends. In nucleotides, the CDR3 is TGTGCCAGCAGTTTCGCGGGGATAGATCAGCCCCAGCATTTT. Amino acid sequence: CASSFAGIDQPQHF.

The rearrangement links TRBV1 to TRBJ1-1; TRBD1, the D gene given by the table, was not confirmed from the DNA. TRBV1 represents a pseudogene. The CDR3 covers 17 residues. The CDR3 coding sequence is TGCACCAGCAGCCAAGTTAAGGGGGCAAAGGGGAACACTGAAGCTTTCTTT. Translated, it gives CTSSQVKGAKGNTEAFF.

This chain links TRBV27 with TRBJ2-6; D is ambiguous. V dropped 5 bases and J dropped 2 bases, with 7 bases sitting between them. The CDR3 covers 14 residues. Germline CDR1 is MNHEY and CDR2 is SMNVEV (reference sequence). The CDR3 reads CASSPGPGANVLTF. The DNA for the CDR3 is TGTGCCAGCAGTCCTGGCCCTGGGGCCAACGTCCTGACTTTC.

The chain has TRBV18 and TRBJ2-1; D unresolved. V was trimmed by 1 base and J by 4 bases, leaving 8 bases between them. The CDR3 loop spans 14 amino acids. Germline-derived CDR1 and CDR2 are KGHSH and LQKENI. CDR3 coding DNA: TGTGCCAGCTCACCACTCACAGATTACAATGAGCAGTTCTTC. This sequence encodes CASSPLTDYNEQFF.

The chain joins TRBV18 to TRBJ1-4; the match to TRBD1 covers 7 bases. The germline V gene has CDR1 KGHSH and CDR2 LQKENI. The CDR3 is made up of 14 amino acids. Trimming took 4 bases from V and 6 from J; bases not matched to a gene: 5. CDR3 DNA: TGTGCCAGCTCACGGGGACAGTTGGATGAAAAACTGTTTTTT. Protein: CASSRGQLDEKLFF. The full variable domain, rest sourced from reference TRBV18 and TRBJ1-4, is NAGVMQNPRHLVRRRGQEARLRCSPMKGHSHVYWYRQLPEEGLKFMVYLQKENIIDESGMPKERFSAEFPKEGPSILRIQQVVRGDSAAYFCASSRGQLDEKLFFGSGTQLSVL.

The chain links TRBV6-6 to TRBJ2-7; TRBD1 matches 8 bases. CDR1 MNHNY and CDR2 SVGAGI come from the germline V gene (reference sequence). The V segment lost 5 bases and the J segment 7 bases; nucleotides outside the gene matches: 10. The CDR3 runs to 14 residues. The CDR3 DNA follows: TGTGCCAGCAGTCAGGGGGCTTCGCTGCGAGAGCAGTACTTC. It is translated as CASSQGASLREQYF.

This clone was picked up a small number of times. The genes are TRBV5-5 and TRBJ1-4; 7 nucleotides agree with TRBD1. Germline CDR1 reads SGHKS; CDR2 reads YYEKEE (reference sequence). The CDR3 has 18 amino acids. V gave up 2 bases and J gave up 0 bases; unmatched junction bases: 10. For the CDR3, the DNA is TGTGCCAGCAGCTTATCTTACAGGGGCCTTGCAACTAATGAAAAACTGTTTTTT. Its translation is CASSLSYRGLATNEKLFF.

The chain uses TRBV11-2 and TRBJ2-2; TRBD2 matches at 13 bases. Looked up from germline, CDR1 is SGHAT and CDR2 is FQNNGV. V lost 4 bases and J lost 3; bases outside the gene matches: 2. The CDR3 contains 16 residues. DNA of the CDR3: TGTGCCAGCAGCTCCGGACTAGCGGGGGACACCGGGGAGCTGTTTTTT. Translated: CASSSGLAGDTGELFF.

The chain recombines TRBV6-2 or TRBV6-3 with TRBJ2-2; 10 bases agree with TRBD2. Looked up from germline, CDR1 is MNHEY and CDR2 is SVGEGT. J was trimmed by 3 bases and V by 4 bases; bases with no gene match: 2. This CDR3 region has 15 residues. This chain's CDR3 is CASSWSGGDTGELFF. CDR3 DNA sequence: TGTGCCAGCAGTTGGAGCGGGGGGGACACCGGGGAGCTGTTTTTT.

V is TRBV6-5 and J is TRBJ2-3; D possibly corresponds to TRBD2 (5 bases). Germline CDR1 and CDR2: MNHEY and SVGAGI. V was trimmed by 7 bases and J by 3 bases, leaving 5 bases between them. This CDR3 contains 11 residues. In DNA form, the CDR3 reads TGTGCCAGCACGGGGACAGATACGCAGTATTTT. Protein sequence: CASTGTDTQYF.

This clone was recorded only once. The same CDR3 arises from other DNA sequences in this sample as well. The chain is built from TRBV18 and TRBJ2-3; D is unresolved. This CDR3 is 12 amino acids long. Germline CDR1 reads KGHSH; CDR2 reads LQKENI. V was clipped by 3 bases and J by 2 bases, with 3 bases between them. The CDR3 nucleotides read TGTGCCAGCTCACCTTCCACAGATACGCAGTATTTT. Translated, it gives CASSPSTDTQYF.

The genes are TRBV4-1 and TRBJ1-2; TRBD1 agrees at 9 bases. V was clipped by 0 bases and J by 8 bases; unmatched bases: 10. Germline V CDR1 and CDR2: MGHRA, YSYEKL. CDR3 length: 16 amino acids. Written as DNA, the CDR3 is TGCGCCAGCAGCCAAGAAACCCTACAGGGGGCAGAGGGCTACACCTTC. It encodes CASSQETLQGAEGYTF.

This sequence joins TRBV24-1 and TRBJ1-5; TRBD1 agrees at 10 bases. Germline V lookup: CDR1 KGHDR, CDR2 SFDVKD. The CDR3 sequence is 16 residues long. The junction had 11 bases not matched to a gene; V was cut back by 4 bases and J by 9 bases. Written as DNA, the CDR3 is TGTGCCACCAGTGACGCGGGACAGGGGTCGAGGGGGCCCCAGCATTTT. Encoded protein: CATSDAGQGSRGPQHF.